This T cell receptor beta chain was sequenced for a study of Graves' ophthalmopathy and Graves' hyperthyroidism. This clonotype was seen more than once but under ten times. The antigen remains unidentified. RNA transcripts yielded amplified TCR beta CDR3 regions. The authors performed first-round RT-PCR with HTBI primers and then a second-round multiplex PCR. TCRdb recomputed calls from the multiplex PCR reads with MiXCR, one row per CDR3 protein. The data show some 48,000 distinct CDR3 sequences, with over 40% seen just once and under 30% held by the top ten. Pregnant or lactating patients and those with other autoimmune diseases or uncontrolled infections were excluded. The authors used Ficoll-Paque density gradient centrifugation to separate PBMCs. The input was roughly 10 ml of fresh peripheral blood. Study-wide results and caveats: Ophthalmopathy versus stable hyperthyroidism: 13-signature model gave 87.88% sensitivity, 70% to 83% specificity.

Sequencing used peripheral blood. The receptor's source is an adult man with Graves' ophthalmopathy.

The CDR3 loop is CASSLEGALNTEAFF. In nucleotides, the CDR3 is TGCGCCAGCAGCTTGGAGGGTGCCCTAAACACTGAAGCTTTCTTT. The rearrangement uses TRBV5-1 and TRBJ1-1; D is unclear. Per the germline V gene, CDR1 is SGHRS and CDR2 is YFSETQ. V was cut by 0 bases and J by 2 bases, with 11 bases left in between. This CDR3 has 15 amino acids.